This T cell receptor (beta chain) emerged from a study of CD8 T cells in ankylosing spondylitis. Regarding the study as a whole: Characteristic, it appeared, of ankylosing spondylitis blood was a TCR beta motif of roughly eight highly homologous variants. Past research had described some motif variants in reactive arthritis synovial fluid and blood.

In the case of this clonotype: The antigen remains unidentified.

Germline CDR1 and CDR2: SGDLS and YYNGEE. The CDR3 runs 14 residues. Trimming cost V 0 bases and J 6 bases, with 10 bases left between them. Each CDR3 protein gets one entry after TCRdb re-called the 5' RACE reads with MiXCR. The table shows around 480,000 distinct CDR3 sequences, with approximately 17% occurring only once. The sample taken for sequencing was blood, either unsorted or a sorted T cell fraction (not recorded which). This receptor was obtained from a male donor with ankylosing spondylitis. J is TRBJ1-5 and V is TRBV9; D is uncertain. Written as DNA, the CDR3 is TGTGCCAGCAGCGTAGGAGTTGCTGGTCAGCCCCAGCATTTT. Translated: CASSVGVAGQPQHF. Supplemented by reference TRBV9 and TRBJ1-5, the full variable domain reads DSGVTQTPKHLITATGQRVTLRCSPRSGDLSVYWYQQSLDQGLQFLIQYYNGEERAKGNILERFSAQQFPDLHSELNLSSLELGDSALYFCASSVGVAGQPQHFGDGTRLSIL.